The T cell receptor beta chain described here comes from a study of blood T cell repertoires in COVID-19. For the study at large: Nucleic acid was either cDNA or gDNA, and it came from T cells, B-cell-depleted T cells, or PBMCs.

The V gene's germline CDR1 is SGHRS and CDR2 YFSETQ. V lost 0 bases and J 0 bases, leaving 9 bases between the germline ends. The CDR3 loop spans 15 amino acids. Data came from immunoSEQ multiplex PCR; TCRdb stores just in-frame clones and leaves some out. The sample has under 150,000 clones; 75% to 85% are singletons. The rearrangement joins TRBV5-1 to TRBJ1-1; a possible D gene is TRBD1 (5 bases). The specimen sequenced was peripheral blood. This TCR was recovered from a man in his sixties with acute or convalescent COVID-19. The CDR3 spells CASSLVGGVNTEAFF. DNA of the CDR3: TGCGCCAGCAGCTTGGTTGGAGGGGTGAACACTGAAGCTTTCTTT.